This passage covers 27 T cell receptor beta chains from one sample sequenced in a study of blood T cell repertoires in COVID-19 (TCRdb year 2020). Library preparation employed the immunoSEQ multiplex PCR assay. Here the immuneACCESS table is served through TCRdb, limited to in-frame sequences with V and J called. Missing clones are a known gap in these copies; in checked studies unresolved V genes cover under half, and the rest lacks a known reason. This sample gives approximately 77,000 clones in total; approximately 80% of them show up just once. Together, the top ten hold under 5.5% of the sample. Material: peripheral blood. These receptors were obtained from a woman in her sixties or seventies with acute or convalescent COVID-19.

The chain joins TRBV7-9 to TRBJ1-6; maybe TRBD1 (6 bases). Trimming removed 5 bases at V and 7 bases at J, with 12 bases between. This CDR3 comprises 14 residues. Germline V gives CDR1 SEHNR, CDR2 FQNEAQ (reference sequence). The CDR3 spells CASSPWGQNSPLHF. The CDR3 nucleotides are TGTGCCAGCAGCCCCTGGGGGCAGAATTCACCCCTCCACTTT.

V usage is TRBV9 and J usage is TRBJ1-2; perhaps TRBD1 as D (5 bases). Germline assignment: CDR1 SGDLS and CDR2 YYNGEE. V was cut by 0 bases and J by 8 bases, with 14 bases left in between. There are 14 residues in the CDR3. The CDR3 DNA is TGTGCCAGCAGCGTAGAGGGCAGGGCCCACGGCTACACCTTC. As protein: CASSVEGRAHGYTF.

This clone has a single count. The chain employs TRBV7-3 and TRBJ2-3, with a weak D call TRBD2 (5 bases). CDR1 is SGHTA, CDR2 FQGTGA, per germline. The V gene lost 6 bases and the J gene lost 0 bases, with 13 bases spanning the gap. CDR3 length equals 15 residues. The CDR3 bases are TGTGCCAGCAGATCGTTAAGCGGTAGCACAGATACGCAGTATTTT. This codes for CASRSLSGSTDTQYF.

Only a few counts were recorded for this clone. The chain carries TRBV6-2 or TRBV6-3 and TRBJ1-1; D is possibly TRBD1 (6 bases). The CDR3 consists of 16 residues. The ends were cut back, 5 bases at V and 3 bases at J, with 19 bases in the middle. CDR1 is MNHEY and CDR2 is SVGEGT in the germline V gene. CDR3 loop: CASSQGLGAPDTEAFF. The CDR3 DNA reads as TGTGCCAGCAGTCAGGGCCTGGGGGCGCCCGACACTGAAGCTTTCTTT.

This clone was counted only a few times. This chain links TRBV6-2 or TRBV6-3 with TRBJ2-5, with a weak D call TRBD1 (6 bases). CDR1 and CDR2 (germline): MNHEY, SVGEGT. The CDR3 is 14 amino acids. V lost 7 bases to trimming and J lost 6 bases, with 18 bases between them. The chain's CDR3 is CASTYSGGGQTQYF. CDR3 coding DNA: TGTGCCAGCACCTACTCTGGGGGCGGGCAGACCCAGTACTTC.

This chain connects TRBV2 to TRBJ2-3; D is possibly TRBD2 (5 bases). The CDR3 runs 14 residues. Trimming stripped 6 bases from V and 0 bases from J, with 10 bases between. Germline CDR1 and CDR2: SNHLY and FYNNEI. The CDR3 loop is CASRFRGSTDTQYF. The CDR3 nucleotides read TGTGCCAGCAGGTTCCGGGGTAGCACAGATACGCAGTATTTT.

This chain joins TRBV3-1 (or the pseudogene TRBV3-2) and TRBJ1-1; D is perhaps TRBD1 (5 bases). V shed 2 bases and J shed 0 bases, with 22 bases lying between them. The CDR3 has 19 residues. The germline V gene encodes CDR1 LGHDT and CDR2 YNNKEL (reference sequence). CDR3 coding DNA: TGTGCCAGCAGCCAATACGTCTCCATTCTGACAGCTATGAACACTGAAGCTTTCTTT. It translates to CASSQYVSILTAMNTEAFF.

This chain joins TRBV5-6 and TRBJ1-2; D gene uncertain. The CDR3 extends over 15 amino acids. The V gene lost 1 base and the J gene lost 5 bases, with 15 bases spanning the gap. The germline V gene encodes CDR1 SGHDT and CDR2 YYEEEE. CDR3 DNA: TGTGCCAGCAGCTTGAGTCAGGCACTAGCTTATGGCTACACCTTC. It translates to CASSLSQALAYGYTF. The full variable domain, in which reference TRBV5-6 and TRBJ1-2 provide the parts outside the CDR3, is DAGVTQSPTHLIKTRGQQVTLRCSPKSGHDTVSWYQQALGQGPQFIFQYYEEEERQRGNFPDRFSGHQFPNYSSELNVNALLLGDSALYLCASSLSQALAYGYTFGSGTRLTVV.

This clone has a handful of counts. The rearrangement uses TRBV5-1 and TRBJ2-3; TRBD2 matches 14 bases. This CDR3 region has 19 residues. Germline lookup yields CDR1 SGHRS and CDR2 YFSETQ. Trimming removed 3 bases from V and 2 bases from J; junction bases left unmatched: 11. The DNA of the CDR3 is TGCGCCAGCAGCTGGGACACAGGGACTAGCGGGGGACTCACAGATACGCAGTATTTT. Encoded protein: CASSWDTGTSGGLTDTQYF.

V gene TRBV3-1 (or the pseudogene TRBV3-2) combines with J gene TRBJ1-6, with D unclear. Trimming removed 0 bases at V and 9 bases at J, with 18 bases between. CDR1 and CDR2 (germline): LGHDT, YNNKEL (reference sequence). CDR3 length: 17 amino acids. CDR3 in amino acids: CASSQDIPGHPSSPLHF. CDR3 coding DNA: TGTGCCAGCAGCCAAGATATCCCAGGTCACCCAAGTTCACCCCTCCACTTT.

The rearrangement joins TRBV27 to TRBJ2-1; TRBD2 agrees at 10 bases. CDR1 is MNHEY, CDR2 SMNVEV, per germline (reference sequence). V gave up 3 bases and J gave up 8 bases; unmatched junction bases: 10. CDR3 length: 16 amino acids. CDR3 sequence reads: CASSFVVLAGFDEQFF. In nucleotides, the CDR3 is TGTGCCAGCAGTTTTGTCGTACTAGCGGGGTTCGATGAGCAGTTCTTC.

V usage is TRBV11-2 and J usage is TRBJ2-7, with TRBD2 identical over 7 bases. The CDR3 runs to 13 residues. Per the germline V gene, CDR1 is SGHAT and CDR2 is FQNNGV. The J segment lost 6 bases and the V segment lost 1 base, leaving 3 bases of the junction unmatched. DNA of the CDR3: TGTGCCAGCAGCTTAGGGGGCGGGGGCGAGCAGTACTTC. This translates into CASSLGGGGEQYF.

This chain connects TRBV9 to TRBJ1-5; maybe TRBD1 (5 bases). Germline V gives CDR1 SGDLS, CDR2 YYNGEE. This CDR3 has 14 residues. V lost 3 bases to trimming and J lost 1 base, with 8 bases between them. CDR3 region: CASSGGASNQPQHF. CDR3 nucleotide sequence: TGTGCCAGCAGCGGTGGGGCGAGCAATCAGCCCCAGCATTTT.

The table lists this clone with a count of one. V usage is TRBV7-2 and J usage is TRBJ2-1; 11 nucleotides match TRBD2. Losses at the gene ends were 4 bases for V and 5 bases for J; bases not matched to a gene: 10. In germline, CDR1 is SGHTA, CDR2 FQGNSA. CDR3 size: 17 residues. The CDR3 sequence: CASSWVPGLAVNNEQFF. CDR3 DNA: TGTGCCAGCAGCTGGGTACCGGGACTAGCGGTCAACAATGAGCAGTTCTTC.

This clone was seen a single time. This chain uses TRBV4-2 with TRBJ1-1; D unresolved. The CDR3 spans 12 residues. Germline loops: CDR1 LGHNA, CDR2 YNFKEQ. The V end lost 5 bases, the J end lost 5 bases, and 9 bases lay between the germline ends. DNA of the CDR3: TGTGCCAGCAGCGCTGGAGGGACTGAAGCTTTCTTT. This gives the protein CASSAGGTEAFF.

The V and J genes are TRBV18 and TRBJ1-4; no reliable D call. The V end was cut by 3 bases, the J end by 4 bases, with 12 bases between. The CDR3 contains 15 residues. From germline, CDR1 is KGHSH and CDR2 LQKENI. CDR3 bases: TGTGCCAGCTCACCTCGTCGGCAGGATAATGAAAAACTGTTTTTT. Translation: CASSPRRQDNEKLFF.

DNA for the CDR3: TGTGCCAGCAGCTTAGGACTCAAAGCTAACTATGGCTACACCTTC. Protein sequence: CASSLGLKANYGYTF. The chain combines TRBV7-9 with TRBJ1-2; D is unresolved. There are 15 residues in the CDR3. CDR1 is SEHNR and CDR2 is FQNEAQ in the germline V gene (reference sequence). Between the trimmed V and J ends, which lost 1 base and 0 bases, there was a span of 9 bases.

The chain is built from TRBV7-2 and TRBJ2-3; D gene ambiguous. This CDR3 is built from 13 residues. Germline V gene data show CDR1 as SGHTA and CDR2 as FQGNSA. Trimming pared 5 bases from V and 1 base from J, leaving 7 bases between. The chain's CDR3 is CASSLLRTDTQYF. DNA of the CDR3: TGTGCCAGCAGCCTACTACGCACAGATACGCAGTATTTT.

This clone was seen only a few times. J is TRBJ1-4 and V is TRBV21-1; the table gives TRBD1 as D, unverified against the DNA. TRBV21-1 is noted as a pseudogene. This CDR3 contains 17 residues. CDR3 sequence: CASSNRDRDVTNEKLFF. Here the CDR3 DNA reads TGTGCCAGCAGCAACCGGGACAGGGACGTTACTAATGAAAAACTGTTTTTT.

This clone showed up just a few times. V gene TRBV7-9 combines with J gene TRBJ1-3; no clear D gene. The V end lost 5 bases, the J end lost 2 bases, and 22 bases lay between the germline ends. This CDR3 spans 18 amino acids. Germline V gene data show CDR1 as SEHNR and CDR2 as FQNEAQ (reference sequence). The CDR3 loop reads CASSQPIIEKAAGNTIYF. The CDR3 DNA reads as TGTGCCAGCAGCCAACCAATAATAGAGAAAGCTGCTGGAAACACCATATATTTT.

This chain connects TRBV5-1 to TRBJ1-1; TRBD1 matches at 9 bases. Per germline, CDR1 SGHRS and CDR2 YFSETQ. Trimming took 7 bases from V and 3 from J; bases not matched to a gene: 4. The CDR3 loop spans 13 amino acids. The CDR3 reads CASHGQGYTEAFF. Here the CDR3 DNA reads TGCGCCAGCCATGGACAGGGGTACACTGAAGCTTTCTTT.

There are a few counts of this clone. This chain uses TRBV18 with TRBJ1-2, with a tentative D call TRBD1 (5 bases). The CDR3 spans 13 residues. Germline-derived CDR1 and CDR2 are KGHSH and LQKENI. V was shortened by 4 bases and J by 2 bases, with 8 bases between the two germline ends. The DNA for the CDR3 is TGTGCCAGCTCACGGGACTCAAACTATGGCTACACCTTC. This translates into CASSRDSNYGYTF.

This clone was seen only once. V usage is TRBV10-3 and J usage is TRBJ2-7; TRBD2 matches at 8 bases. The ends lost 3 bases at V and 7 bases at J; junction bases unmatched: 5. Germline V CDR1 and CDR2: ENHRY, SYGVKD. The CDR3 contains 13 residues. CDR3 sequence: CAISERGGGEQYF. The CDR3 DNA is TGTGCCATCAGTGAACGGGGGGGCGGTGAGCAGTACTTC.

The CDR3 loop is CASSFNRGPQHF. The CDR3 bases are TGTGCCAGCAGCTTTAACAGGGGGCCCCAGCATTTT. The chain combines TRBV7-2 with TRBJ1-5; 7 nucleotides line up with TRBD1. V dropped 3 bases and J dropped 9; count of bases not matched to a gene: 2. Germline CDR1 reads SGHTA; CDR2 reads FQGNSA. This CDR3 is built from 12 residues. The variable domain in full, completed from reference TRBV7-2 and TRBJ1-5, reads GAGVSQSPSNKVTEKGKDVELRCDPISGHTALYWYRQSLGQGLEFLIYFQGNSAPDKSGLPSDRFSAERTGGSVSTLTIQRTQQEDSAVYLCASSFNRGPQHFGDGTRLSIL.

With regard to this clone: Compared with germline, one end of the junction differs, possibly owing to a read error. The chain carries TRBV19 and TRBJ1-4, with 9 bases that match TRBD1. The CDR3 contains 14 residues. Germline CDR1 is LNHDA and CDR2 is SQIVND (reference sequence). The CDR3 DNA reads as TGTGCCAGTACTATAGGACAGGGGAATGAAAAACTGTTTTTT. Residues: CASTIGQGNEKLFF.

The chain employs TRBV9 and TRBJ1-2, with D possibly TRBD1 on 5 matching bases. Trimming took 4 bases from V and 5 from J, leaving 12 bases between them. The germline V gene has CDR1 SGDLS and CDR2 YYNGEE. The CDR3 extends over 13 amino acids. The CDR3 DNA is TGTGCCAGCAGCTTATCTGGGGGGTATGGCTACACCTTC. This codes for CASSLSGGYGYTF.

The chain uses TRBV9 and TRBJ1-2; D is unclear. The V gene's germline CDR1 is SGDLS and CDR2 YYNGEE. Deletions cut 4 bases from V and 3 bases from J, with 13 bases between. This CDR3 comprises 14 residues. The CDR3 sequence is CASSPPGGDYGYTF. CDR3 in DNA: TGTGCCAGCAGCCCACCGGGCGGGGACTATGGCTACACCTTC.